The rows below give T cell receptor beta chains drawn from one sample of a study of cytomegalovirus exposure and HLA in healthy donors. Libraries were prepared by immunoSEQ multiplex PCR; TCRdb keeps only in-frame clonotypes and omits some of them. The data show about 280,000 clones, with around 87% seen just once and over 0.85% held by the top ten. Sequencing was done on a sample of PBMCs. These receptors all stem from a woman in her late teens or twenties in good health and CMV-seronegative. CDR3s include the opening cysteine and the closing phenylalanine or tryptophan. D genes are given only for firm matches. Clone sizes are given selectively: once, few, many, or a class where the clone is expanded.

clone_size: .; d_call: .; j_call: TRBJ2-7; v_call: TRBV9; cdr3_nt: TGTGCCAGCAGCGTAGCTCCAGGCATATTCTACGAGCAGTACTTC; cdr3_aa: CASSVAPGIFYEQYF
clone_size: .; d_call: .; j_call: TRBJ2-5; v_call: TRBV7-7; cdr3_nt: TGTGCCAGCAGCTTAGCTGGGGAGGGGGAGTGGGAGACCCAGTACTTC; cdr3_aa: CASSLAGEGEWETQYF
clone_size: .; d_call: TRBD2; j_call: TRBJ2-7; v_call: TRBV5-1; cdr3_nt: TGCGCCAGCAGCTTGGGGACTAGCTTCGGCTACGAGCAGTACTTC; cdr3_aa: CASSLGTSFGYEQYF
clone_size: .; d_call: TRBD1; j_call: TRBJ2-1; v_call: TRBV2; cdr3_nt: TGTGCCAGCATCGACAGGGGGTGGTTCTTC; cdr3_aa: CASIDRGWFF
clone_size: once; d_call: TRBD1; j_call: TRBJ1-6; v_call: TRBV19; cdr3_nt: TGTGCCAGTAGGTTGGACAGGGGAGTAAATTCACCCCTCCACTTT; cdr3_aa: CASRLDRGVNSPLHF
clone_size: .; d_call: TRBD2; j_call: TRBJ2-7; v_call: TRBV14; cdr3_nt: TGTGCCAGCCGCCGTAGCGGGGCCTACGAGCAGTACTTC; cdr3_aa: CASRRSGAYEQYF
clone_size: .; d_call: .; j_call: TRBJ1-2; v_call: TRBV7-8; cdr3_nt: TGTGCCAGCAGCCCCAGGGCTGGCAACTATGGCTACACCTTC; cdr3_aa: CASSPRAGNYGYTF
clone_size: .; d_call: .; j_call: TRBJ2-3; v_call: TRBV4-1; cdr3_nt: TGCGCCAGTCGGGCTAGCGGCACAGATACGCAGTATTTT; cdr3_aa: CASRASGTDTQYF
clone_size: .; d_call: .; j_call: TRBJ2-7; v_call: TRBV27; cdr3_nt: TGTGCCAGCACTACAGGGCCAAGCTACGAGCAGTACTTC; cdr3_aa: CASTTGPSYEQYF
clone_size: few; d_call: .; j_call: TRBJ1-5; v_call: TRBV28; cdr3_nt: TGTGCCAGCAGTTTTACGGGGGGAATAGGTCAGCCCCAGCATTTT; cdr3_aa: CASSFTGGIGQPQHF
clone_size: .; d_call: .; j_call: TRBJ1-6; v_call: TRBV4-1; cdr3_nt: TGCGCCAGCAGCCAAGATCGGAGGGGTTCACCCCTCCACTTT; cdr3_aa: CASSQDRRGSPLHF
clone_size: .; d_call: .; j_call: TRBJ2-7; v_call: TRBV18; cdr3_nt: TGTGCCAGCTCACCCTCCGCCGGGAGTTCGGGATACGAGCAGTACTTC; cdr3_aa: CASSPSAGSSGYEQYF
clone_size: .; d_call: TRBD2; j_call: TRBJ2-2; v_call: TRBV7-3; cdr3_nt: TGTGCCAGCAGCTTACTCGGGAGCGGGAGTATCGGGGAGCTGTTTTTT; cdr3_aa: CASSLLGSGSIGELFF
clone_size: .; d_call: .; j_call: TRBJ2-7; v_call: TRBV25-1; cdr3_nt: TGTGCCAGCAGTGAATCACAGGGCTACGAGCAGTACTTC; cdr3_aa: CASSESQGYEQYF
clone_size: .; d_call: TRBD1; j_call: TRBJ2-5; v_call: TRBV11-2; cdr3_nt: TGTGCCAGCAGCTTAGGTCGGGTGTGGCAGGGGGCGCGGGAGACCCAGTACTTC; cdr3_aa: CASSLGRVWQGARETQYF
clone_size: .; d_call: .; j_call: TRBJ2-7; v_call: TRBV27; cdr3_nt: TGTGCCAGCAGTTTACCCGGACAGACCTACGAGCAGTACTTC; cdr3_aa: CASSLPGQTYEQYF
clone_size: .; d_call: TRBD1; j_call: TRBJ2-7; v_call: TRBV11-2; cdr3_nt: TGTGCCAGCCAGACCAGGGGGTACGAGCAGTACTTC; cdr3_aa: CASQTRGYEQYF
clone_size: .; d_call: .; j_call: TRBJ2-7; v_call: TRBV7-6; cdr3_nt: TGTGCCAGCAGCTTAAATGCGGGTCTCTACGAGCAGTACTTC; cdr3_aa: CASSLNAGLYEQYF
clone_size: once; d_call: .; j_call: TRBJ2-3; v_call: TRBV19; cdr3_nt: TGTGCCAGTAGTATACTCAGACAGGGCACAGATACGCAGTATTTT; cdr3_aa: CASSILRQGTDTQYF
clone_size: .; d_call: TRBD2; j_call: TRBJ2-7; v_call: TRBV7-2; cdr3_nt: TGTGCCAGCAGCTTAGGCACGGGACTAGCAGCCAACGAGCAGTACTTC; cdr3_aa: CASSLGTGLAANEQYF
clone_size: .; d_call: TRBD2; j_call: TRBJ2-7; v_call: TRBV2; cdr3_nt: TGTGCCAGCAGTGTTAGCGGGCTGGGCGAGCAGTACTTC; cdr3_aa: CASSVSGLGEQYF
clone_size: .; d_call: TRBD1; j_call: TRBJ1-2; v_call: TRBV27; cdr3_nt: TGTGCCAGCAGTTTAAGCAGGGGGCTACTTAACTATGGCTACACCTTC; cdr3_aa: CASSLSRGLLNYGYTF
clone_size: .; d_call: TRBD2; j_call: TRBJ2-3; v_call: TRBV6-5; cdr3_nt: TGTGCCAGCAGTTACGTAGCGGGAGAGGCAGATACGCAGTATTTT; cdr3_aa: CASSYVAGEADTQYF
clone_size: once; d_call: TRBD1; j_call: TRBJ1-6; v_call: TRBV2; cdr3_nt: TGTGCCAGCAGTGGACAGGGCTCGACAAATTCACCCCTCCACTTT; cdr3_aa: CASSGQGSTNSPLHF
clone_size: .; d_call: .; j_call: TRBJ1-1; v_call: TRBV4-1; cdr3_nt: TGCGCCAGCAGCCAAGGCGCCCAGGGGCCTAAGAACACTGAAGCTTTCTTT; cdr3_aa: CASSQGAQGPKNTEAFF
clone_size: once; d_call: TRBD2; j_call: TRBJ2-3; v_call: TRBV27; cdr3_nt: TGTGCCAGCAGTACCCCGGGACTAGCGGGAACTAGCACAGATACGCAGTATTTT; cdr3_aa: CASSTPGLAGTSTDTQYF
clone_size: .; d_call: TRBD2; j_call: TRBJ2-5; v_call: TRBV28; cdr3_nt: TGTGCCAGCACCCTGACACTCTACAAATGGGCGGCGGGAGAAGAGACCCAGTACTTC; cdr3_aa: CASTLTLYKWAAGEETQYF
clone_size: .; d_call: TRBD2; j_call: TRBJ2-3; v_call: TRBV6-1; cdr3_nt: TGTGCCAGCAGTGAAGGCCTTAGCGGGAGGGCCTACACAGATACGCAGTATTTT; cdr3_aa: CASSEGLSGRAYTDTQYF
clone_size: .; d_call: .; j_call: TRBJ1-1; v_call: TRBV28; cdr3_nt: TGTGCCAGCAGATCAGGGGATAACACTGAAGCTTTCTTT; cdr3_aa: CASRSGDNTEAFF
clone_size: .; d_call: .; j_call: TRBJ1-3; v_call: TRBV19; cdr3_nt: TGTGCCAGTAGTAGTCACCGGATGGGACAAAGAGAGGGAAACACCATATATTTT; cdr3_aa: CASSSHRMGQREGNTIYF
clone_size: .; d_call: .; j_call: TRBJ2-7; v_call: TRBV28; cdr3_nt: TGTGCCAGCAGTTCCCCGTCTTTCGGGATATCGCACGAGCAGTACTTC; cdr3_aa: CASSSPSFGISHEQYF
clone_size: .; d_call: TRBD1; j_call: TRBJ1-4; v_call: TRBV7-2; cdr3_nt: TGTGCCAGCAGCTCCCCCGCGGGGACAGGGGGCGCAACTAATGAAAAACTGTTTTTT; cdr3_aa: CASSSPAGTGGATNEKLFF
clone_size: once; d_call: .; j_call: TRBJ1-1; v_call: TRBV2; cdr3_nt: TGTGCCAGCAGGGGACATAACACTGAAGCTTTCTTT; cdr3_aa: CASRGHNTEAFF
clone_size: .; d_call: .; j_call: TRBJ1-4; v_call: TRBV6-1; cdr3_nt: TGTGCCAGCAGTGAGGGGCGAACTAATGAAAAACTGTTTTTT; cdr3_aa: CASSEGRTNEKLFF
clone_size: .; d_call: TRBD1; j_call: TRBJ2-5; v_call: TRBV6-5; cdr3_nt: TGTGCCAGCAGCAGACAGGGCCTGACCCAGTACTTC; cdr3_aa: CASSRQGLTQYF
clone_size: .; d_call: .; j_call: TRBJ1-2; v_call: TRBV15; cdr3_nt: TGTGCCACCAGCTACCAACAGGGCTATGGCTACACCTTC; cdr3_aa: CATSYQQGYGYTF
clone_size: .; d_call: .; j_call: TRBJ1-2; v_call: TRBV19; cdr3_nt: TGTGCCAGTAGTATCGGCTCGGGACAAGGATATGGCTACACCTTC; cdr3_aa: CASSIGSGQGYGYTF
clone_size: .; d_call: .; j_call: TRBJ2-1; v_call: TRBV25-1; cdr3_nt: TGTGCCAGCAGGCGTGGGCCAAGGAATGAGCAGTTCTTC; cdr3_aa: CASRRGPRNEQFF
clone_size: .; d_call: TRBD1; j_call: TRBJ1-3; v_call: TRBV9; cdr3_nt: TGTGCCAGCAGCGGGACAGGGGGCTCGTCTGGAAACACCATATATTTT; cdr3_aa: CASSGTGGSSGNTIYF
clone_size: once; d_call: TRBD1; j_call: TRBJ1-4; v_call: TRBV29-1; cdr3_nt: TGCAGCGTTGGTAGACAGGGACGAACTAATGAAAAACTGTTTTTT; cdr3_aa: CSVGRQGRTNEKLFF
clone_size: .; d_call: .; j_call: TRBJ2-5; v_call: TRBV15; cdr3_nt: TGTGCCACCAGCAGAGATAGGGGCAGGGAGACCCAGTACTTC; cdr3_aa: CATSRDRGRETQYF
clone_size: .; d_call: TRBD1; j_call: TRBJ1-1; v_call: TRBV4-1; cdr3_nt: TGCGCCAGCAGCCAAGATCCCAAGACAGGGGGTTTCTTT; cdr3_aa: CASSQDPKTGGFF